This entry is about one T cell receptor beta chain. What it binds is not known. PCR was performed a second time for about 7 to 11 cycles using a sample-barcoded 5' primer and a J-beta primer mix. Tagging of each cDNA molecule was performed by a template-switch adaptor with 12 random nucleotides. Using its own MiXCR run on the 5' RACE reads, TCRdb lists one record per CDR3 protein. The sample shows approximately 1,100,000 distinct CDR3 sequences, 35% to 50% of them seen only once. This entry is derived from a study of blood T cells in healthy people across ages. Study-wide points: Not knowing donor CMV status may have confounded expanded clonotype changes.

V lost 6 bases and J 6 bases, leaving 11 bases between the germline ends. The CDR3 runs 12 residues. Per germline, CDR1 LGHNT and CDR2 FRNRAP. The chain combines TRBV12-5 with TRBJ1-1; D perhaps matches TRBD1 (6 bases). Sequencing was performed on blood. The TCR sequence derives from a woman in her sixties in good health. Here the CDR3 DNA reads TGTGCTAGTGGAGCCACAGGGCCTGAAGCTTTCTTT. It is translated as CASGATGPEAFF.